This TCR beta chain was obtained from a study of cytomegalovirus exposure and HLA in healthy donors. General study points: A missense variant in DCLRE1C was later tied to TCR beta V- and J-gene trimming.

The PCR employed 60 Vbeta primers together with 13 Jbeta primers. Profiled with immunoSEQ multiplex PCR; TCRdb holds only in-frame clones, not every one. The sample lists 180,000 or so clones; over 75% were seen once. V gave up 1 base and J gave up 3 bases; unmatched junction bases: 0. CDR3 length: 13 amino acids. Germline CDR1 is SGHTA and CDR2 is FQGNSA. Remarks on this clone: Its target is unknown.

The sequence came from a man in his forties or fifties in good health and CMV-seropositive. The sequenced material came from PBMCs. The chain uses TRBV7-2 and TRBJ2-7, with 7 nucleotides matching TRBD2. The CDR3 coding sequence is TGTGCCAGCAGCTTAGGGGAGGGCTACGAGCAGTACTTC. The encoded protein is CASSLGEGYEQYF.